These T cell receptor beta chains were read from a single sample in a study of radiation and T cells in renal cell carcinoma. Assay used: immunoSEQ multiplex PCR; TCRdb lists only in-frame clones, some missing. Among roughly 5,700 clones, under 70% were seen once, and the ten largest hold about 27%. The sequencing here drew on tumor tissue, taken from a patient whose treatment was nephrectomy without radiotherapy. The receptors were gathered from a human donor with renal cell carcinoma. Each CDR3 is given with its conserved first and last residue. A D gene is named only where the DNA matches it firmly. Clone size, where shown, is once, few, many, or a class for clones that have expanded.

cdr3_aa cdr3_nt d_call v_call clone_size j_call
CASSRERQETQYF TGTGCCAGCAGCCGAGAGAGACAAGAGACCCAGTACTTC NA TRBV7-2 NA TRBJ2-5
CASSSRSRSSYNEQFF TGTGCCAGCAGTTCTCGGAGTCGAAGCTCCTACAATGAGCAGTTCTTC NA TRBV6-6 medium-sized TRBJ2-1
CASSPSGTLRETQYF TGTGCCAGCAGCCCTAGCGGGACTCTGAGAGAGACCCAGTACTTC TRBD2 TRBV28 NA TRBJ2-5
CASSLGQGGMNTEAFF TGTGCCAGCAGCTTGGGACAGGGAGGGATGAACACTGAAGCTTTCTTT TRBD1 TRBV5-6 NA TRBJ1-1
CASRTSGTNGELFF TGCGCCAGCAGGACTAGCGGGACTAACGGGGAGCTGTTTTTT TRBD2 TRBV5-1 NA TRBJ2-2
CASSETRGLGQPQHF TGTGCCAGCAGTGAAACGCGGGGTCTCGGCCAGCCCCAGCATTTT NA TRBV2 NA TRBJ1-5
CASMGWAEQYF TGTGCCAGCATGGGGTGGGCCGAGCAGTACTTC NA TRBV28 once TRBJ2-7
CASSLAQTSNLNSPLHF TGTGCCAGCAGCTTAGCGCAAACTAGTAATCTAAATTCACCCCTCCACTTT NA TRBV7-2 NA TRBJ1-6
CASSYTQGDQPQHF TGTGCCAGCAGTTACACCCAGGGCGATCAGCCCCAGCATTTT NA TRBV6-6 once TRBJ1-5
CASSLVSSGRGYEQYF TGTGCCAGCAGCTTAGTCTCTAGCGGGAGAGGATACGAGCAGTACTTC TRBD2 TRBV11-2 NA TRBJ2-7
CASSPTQETQYF TGTGCCAGCTCACCAACCCAAGAGACCCAGTACTTC NA TRBV18 few TRBJ2-5
CASSIGGVRETQYF TGTGCCAGTAGTATAGGGGGGGTTCGAGAGACCCAGTACTTC NA TRBV19 NA TRBJ2-5
CASSNPAHVYGYTF TGTGCCAGTAGTAATCCGGCCCATGTCTATGGCTACACCTTC NA TRBV19 NA TRBJ1-2
CATGGVRATNEKLFF TGTGCCACGGGGGGTGTGCGGGCAACTAATGAAAAACTGTTTTTT NA TRBV28 NA TRBJ1-4
CASSLANWTGMTDTQYF TGTGCCAGCAGCTTAGCCAACTGGACAGGGATGACAGATACGCAGTATTTT TRBD1 TRBV7-9 NA TRBJ2-3
CAIMDSYEQYF TGTGCCATCATGGACAGCTACGAGCAGTACTTC NA TRBV10-3 NA TRBJ2-7
CASSYLHTSTDTQYF TGTGCCAGCAGTTACTTGCACACAAGCACAGATACGCAGTATTTT NA TRBV6-6 few TRBJ2-3
CASSLVDQLKRNEQFF TGTGCCAGCAGCTTAGTCGACCAGCTTAAAAGGAATGAGCAGTTCTTC NA TRBV7-2 NA TRBJ2-1
CSATSKETQYF TGCAGCGCGACTAGCAAAGAGACCCAGTACTTC TRBD2 TRBV29-1 NA TRBJ2-5
CASSFGDRDYNEQFF TGCGCCAGCAGCTTCGGGGACAGGGACTACAATGAGCAGTTCTTC TRBD1 TRBV5-1 few TRBJ2-1
CASSYGRGLNYGYTF TGTGCCAGCAGTTACGGGAGGGGGCTTAACTATGGCTACACCTTC TRBD1 TRBV6-5 NA TRBJ1-2
CASSLDAVPGPRSTDTQYF TGTGCCAGCAGCTTAGATGCGGTCCCGGGCCCCCGAAGCACAGATACGCAGTATTTT NA TRBV7-8 NA TRBJ2-3
CAISGRPSGNTIYF TGTGCCATCAGCGGGAGGCCCTCTGGAAACACCATATATTTT NA TRBV10-3 NA TRBJ1-3
CASSRAGLASSNEQYF TGTGCCAGCAGCCGAGCGGGGCTAGCCTCCAGTAACGAGCAGTACTTC TRBD2 TRBV4-2 NA TRBJ2-7
CASRGRQSNSNQPQHF TGTGCCAGCAGGGGACGACAGTCAAATAGCAATCAGCCCCAGCATTTT NA TRBV6-6 NA TRBJ1-5
CASSSTGGSGANVLTF TGTGCCAGCAGTTCGACAGGGGGCTCTGGGGCCAACGTCCTGACTTTC TRBD1 TRBV28 medium-sized TRBJ2-6
CAISRLTGNTYEQYF TGTGCCATCAGCCGACTGACAGGCAATACCTACGAGCAGTACTTC NA TRBV10-3 once TRBJ2-7
CASSFGGRAGNEQFF TGTGCCAGCAGTTTTGGAGGGAGGGCTGGCAATGAGCAGTTCTTC TRBD2 TRBV27 NA TRBJ2-1
CASSLFPGTQPQHF TGTGCCAGCAGCTTATTTCCAGGGACCCAGCCCCAGCATTTT NA TRBV7-8 medium-sized TRBJ1-5
CASNLTPGTALYEQYF TGTGCCAGCAACCTAACCCCCGGGACAGCGCTCTACGAGCAGTACTTC NA TRBV21-1 NA TRBJ2-7
CASSSRGDGYTF TGTGCCAGCTCATCGAGGGGGGATGGCTACACCTTC NA TRBV18 NA TRBJ1-2
CASSYSNLGISGTEAFF TGTGCCAGCAGTTACTCGAACCTAGGGATCTCTGGCACTGAAGCTTTCTTT NA TRBV6-7 NA TRBJ1-1
CASSHPGTDTQYF TGTGCCAGCAGTCACCCCGGCACAGATACGCAGTATTTT NA TRBV6-5 medium-sized TRBJ2-3
CASRPFSFSYEQYF TGTGCCAGCAGGCCGTTCAGCTTCTCCTACGAGCAGTACTTC NA TRBV5-8 large TRBJ2-7
CASSPNPPGLAGARGELFF TGTGCCAGCTCACCGAATCCCCCGGGACTAGCGGGAGCCCGGGGGGAGCTGTTTTTT TRBD2 TRBV18 NA TRBJ2-2
CASSTGLASSYNEQFF TGCGCCAGCAGCACCGGACTAGCGAGCTCCTACAATGAGCAGTTCTTC TRBD2 TRBV5-1 NA TRBJ2-1
CASSEALPGGYNQPQHF TGTGCCAGCAGTGAAGCGCTTCCGGGAGGGTACAATCAGCCCCAGCATTTT NA TRBV6-1 NA TRBJ1-5
CASSSTRKPYEQYF TGTGCCAGCAGCTCGACCCGGAAACCCTACGAGCAGTACTTC NA TRBV5-6 NA TRBJ2-7
CASSLGIRDTKRAYEQYF TGCGCCAGCAGCTTGGGGATCCGGGACACCAAGAGGGCCTACGAGCAGTACTTC NA TRBV5-1 NA TRBJ2-7
CASSNRPGDGYTF TGTGCCAGTAGTAACCGGCCAGGGGATGGCTACACCTTC NA TRBV19 few TRBJ1-2
CASSLGTGRNTGELFF TGTGCCAGCAGTTTGGGGACAGGGAGGAATACCGGGGAGCTGTTTTTT TRBD1 TRBV27 NA TRBJ2-2
CASSPRSSSYEQYF TGTGCCAGCAGCCCCAGGTCGAGTTCCTACGAGCAGTACTTC NA TRBV7-3 NA TRBJ2-7
CATSRDVDRVNEQYF TGTGCCACCAGCAGAGATGTGGACAGGGTAAACGAGCAGTACTTC TRBD1 TRBV15 NA TRBJ2-7
CASSEGGTAYGYTF TGTGCCAGCAGCGAGGGGGGGACAGCCTATGGCTACACCTTC TRBD1 TRBV9 few TRBJ1-2
CASSSRGGQETQYF TGTGCCAGCAGCTCCCGTGGGGGGCAAGAGACCCAGTACTTC NA TRBV5-6 NA TRBJ2-5
CATSREGGSFYEQYF TGTGCCACCAGCAGAGAAGGGGGGTCGTTCTACGAGCAGTACTTC NA TRBV15 NA TRBJ2-7
CASSLFGGGRTHNTQYF TGTGCCAGCAGCCTATTTGGAGGGGGCAGGACACATAATACGCAGTATTTT NA TRBV7-2 NA TRBJ2-3